The 28 T cell receptor beta chains listed next were all sequenced from one sample in a study of regulatory T cells in long-lasting Graves disease (TCRdb year 2021). Library method: multiplex PCR. Sequencing was carried out with an Illumina HiSeq 4000. To build TCR beta libraries, CDR3 regions were amplified by Arm-PCR using iRepertoire HTBI primers. Clones were called with MiXCR by TCRdb after fastp trimmed the public reads at Q25, and only in-frame beta chains were retained. Here each entry gathers all rows of one CDR3 protein and keeps the most common genes and DNA. The sample yields hundreds of thousands of distinct CDR3 sequences; 15% to 20% were counted once. The ten largest clones capture about 18% of the sample. This sample's time point label indicates: newly diagnosed GD, antithyroid drugs for less than 3 months. For both TCR sequencing and RNA sequencing, RNA was extracted from PBMCs in TRIzol.

This sample also appeared in a second study, on T cells in Graves' hyperthyroidism and ophthalmopathy.

This specimen was peripheral blood mononuclear cells (PBMCs), taken at new diagnosis, from a patient treated with antithyroid drugs. The source of these receptors is a woman in her 30s with Graves disease. Donor details come from another sample of the same person, matched by shared clones.

This clonotype was seen repeatedly, ten times or more. CDR3 DNA sequence: TGTGCCAGTCTGAGGACAGGAATAGATTTTTTCGGGACTGAAGCTTTCTTT. Protein product: CASLRTGIDFFGTEAFF. The gene calls are TRBV19 and TRBJ1-1, with 7 bases matching TRBD1. The J segment lost 5 bases and the V segment lost 8 bases, leaving 20 bases of the junction unmatched. This CDR3 has 17 amino acids. Germline assignment: CDR1 LNHDA and CDR2 SQIVND (reference sequence).

J is TRBJ1-1 and V is TRBV2; D is uncertain. The V gene's germline CDR1 is SNHLY and CDR2 FYNNEI. This CDR3 has 13 amino acids. V lost 6 bases and J lost 7, with 15 bases in between. The CDR3 bases are TGTGCCAGCAGGGTAGCGGGTTCCCTTGAAGCTTTCTTT. Translating gives CASRVAGSLEAFF.

CDR3 residues: CASSQSGGREKLFF. The DNA of the CDR3 is TGCGCCAGCAGCCAGTCCGGAGGCCGGGAAAAACTGTTTTTT. This sequence joins TRBV4-1 and TRBJ1-4; D not certain. Looked up from germline, CDR1 is MGHRA and CDR2 is YSYEKL. The CDR3 has 14 residues. Trimming stripped 3 bases from V and 8 bases from J, with 13 bases between.

This clonotype was recorded many times. This sequence joins TRBV6-2 or TRBV6-3 and TRBJ2-7, with D possibly matching TRBD1 (5 bases). V gave up 0 bases and J gave up 5 bases, with 8 bases separating them. From germline, CDR1 is MNHEY and CDR2 SVGEGT. CDR3 size: 13 residues. The CDR3 nucleotides are TGTGCCAGCAGTTACTCGAGCAGGGACGAGCAGTACTTC. Protein product: CASSYSSRDEQYF.

The chain couples TRBV14 to TRBJ1-2; D remains ambiguous. CDR3 length: 15 amino acids. Germline CDR1 reads SGHDN; CDR2 reads FVKESK. With 1 base removed from V and 8 bases from J, the gap between germline ends came to 17 bases. CDR3 bases: TGTGCCAGCAGCCAAGTCGAGAATCCTCGGTACGGCTACACCTTC. Protein sequence: CASSQVENPRYGYTF. Together with reference TRBV14 and TRBJ1-2, the CDR3 gives the full variable domain: EAGVTQFPSHSVIEKGQTVTLRCDPISGHDNLYWYRRVMGKEIKFLLHFVKESKQDESGMPNNRFLAERTGGTYSTLKVQPAELEDSGVYFCASSQVENPRYGYTFGSGTRLTVV.

This chain uses TRBV3-1 with TRBJ2-3, with no clear D. Germline V gene sequence: CDR1 LGHDT, CDR2 YNNKEL (reference sequence). V lost 2 bases and J lost 4, with 10 bases in between. The CDR3 loop spans 14 amino acids. The CDR3 here is CASSQSPGSDTQYF. CDR3 in DNA: TGTGCCAGCAGCCAAAGTCCCGGATCAGATACGCAGTATTTT.

This chain links TRBV18 with TRBJ2-1, with 8 bases matching TRBD2. Germline CDR1 reads KGHSH; CDR2 reads LQKENI. The CDR3 totals 15 residues. V shed 3 bases, J shed 5 bases, and the junction held 6 bases outside the gene matches. The CDR3 coding sequence is TGTGCCAGCTCACCCCCCGGGACTAGGGACAATGAGCAGTTCTTC. The encoded protein is CASSPPGTRDNEQFF.

This clonotype appeared a few times. The chain joins TRBV5-1 to TRBJ2-3; 9 nucleotides line up with TRBD1. The germline gives CDR1 SGHRS, CDR2 YFSETQ. J lost 2 bases, V lost 3 bases, and 4 bases had no gene match. The CDR3 contains 15 residues. CDR3 nucleotides: TGCGCCAGCAGCTCGGGGGACAGGGACACAGATACGCAGTATTTT. Its protein is CASSSGDRDTDTQYF.

This clonotype was recorded at least ten times. V gene TRBV19 combines with J gene TRBJ1-1; unclear D gene. The CDR3 loop spans 13 amino acids. V was pared by 2 bases and J by 1 base, with 5 bases between. Germline V CDR1 and CDR2: LNHDA, SQIVND (reference sequence). The CDR3 loop reads CASSISRNTEAFF. The CDR3 bases are TGTGCCAGTAGTATAAGCAGGAACACTGAAGCTTTCTTT.

About this clonotype itself: This could be a read error, since a much larger clone is one nucleotide away. This sequence joins TRBV12-3 or TRBV12-4 and TRBJ2-1; 11 positions match TRBD2. CDR3 length: 15 residues. The CDR3 region is CASSITSGSLNEQLF. The CDR3 DNA reads as TGTGCCAGCAGTATAACTAGCGGGAGCTTGAATGAGCAGCTCTTC.

This clonotype was counted ten times or more. V and J are TRBV6-5 and TRBJ2-5; the match to TRBD2 covers 10 bases. The germline V gene encodes CDR1 MNHEY and CDR2 SVGAGI. V dropped 3 bases and J dropped 5; count of bases not matched to a gene: 6. The CDR3 is 15 residues long. In DNA form, the CDR3 reads TGTGCCAGCAGTTATTCTTCGACTAGCGGGGAGACCCAGTACTTC. It codes for CASSYSSTSGETQYF.

In its sample, this clonotype was seen many times. The chain joins TRBV12-3 or TRBV12-4 to TRBJ2-1; D may be TRBD1 or TRBD2 (7 bases each). CDR3 length: 15 amino acids. V was pared by 9 bases and J by 7 bases, with 22 bases between. The CDR3 loop is CASGTGTAGTNEQFF. CDR3 sequence (DNA): TGTGCCAGTGGAACCGGGACAGCGGGGACGAATGAGCAGTTCTTC.

The gene calls are TRBV13 and TRBJ1-1; maybe TRBD1 (6 bases). Germline CDR1 and CDR2: PRHDT and FYEKMQ (reference sequence). The CDR3 is 15 residues long. V lost 6 bases to trimming and J lost 5 bases, with 19 bases between them. As DNA, the CDR3 is TGTGCCAGCAGACATACAGAGGGAAGGGGGACTGAAGCTTTCTTT. Protein product: CASRHTEGRGTEAFF.

As for this clonotype: One end of the junction is discordant with germline, which a read error may explain. V usage is TRBV5-1 and J usage is TRBJ2-3, with D possibly matching TRBD1 (6 bases). From germline, CDR1 is SGHRS and CDR2 YFSETQ. The CDR3 is 13 amino acids. As DNA, the CDR3 is TGCGCCGGCAGACAGGACCCCACAGATACGCAGTATTTT. Translation: CAGRQDPTDTQYF.

The genes are TRBV7-3 and TRBJ2-6, with D hard to call. The CDR3 is made up of 14 amino acids. Trimming cost V 4 bases and J 0 bases, with 4 bases left between them. Germline V lookup: CDR1 SGHTA, CDR2 FQGTGA. CDR3 sequence (DNA): TGTGCCAGCAGCTATCGCTCTGGGGCCAACGTCCTGACTTTC. Protein: CASSYRSGANVLTF.

This clonotype was observed a few times. The chain carries TRBV29-1 and TRBJ2-5; D might be TRBD2 (5 bases). The CDR3 length is 12 residues. Trimming pared 4 bases from V and 5 bases from J, leaving 11 bases between. The germline V gene encodes CDR1 SQVTM and CDR2 ANQGSEA. Written as DNA, the CDR3 is TGCAGCGTTGGAGGGTCAGAGGAGACCCAGTACTTC. Encoded protein: CSVGGSEETQYF. The full variable domain, completed using reference TRBV29-1 and TRBJ2-5, is SAVISQKPSRDICQRGTSLTIQCQVDSQVTMMFWYRQQPGQSLTLIATANQGSEATYESGFVIDKFPISRPNLTFSTLTVSNMSPEDSSIYLCSVGGSEETQYFGPGTRLLVL.

This chain connects TRBV2 to TRBJ1-2; 12 bases match TRBD1. This CDR3 spans 16 amino acids. Germline CDR1 and CDR2: SNHLY and FYNNEI. The V gene end was trimmed by 4 bases and the J gene end by 6 bases; junction bases not matched to a gene: 9. Written as DNA, the CDR3 is TGTGCCAGCAGTGTCTCCGGGACAGGGGGCGCGAATGGCTACACCTTC. Encoded protein: CASSVSGTGGANGYTF.

The chain has TRBV19 and TRBJ1-3; D not certain. The CDR3 extends over 14 amino acids. Germline-derived CDR1 and CDR2 are LNHDA and SQIVND (reference sequence). Trimming took off 3 bases at V and 0 bases at J, with 6 bases between the two ends. In DNA form, the CDR3 reads TGTGCCAGTAGTATCAAAGGCTCTGGAAACACCATATATTTT. Amino acid sequence: CASSIKGSGNTIYF.

This clonotype has just a few counts. With a much larger clone just one base away, this may be a read error. The V gene is TRBV6-2 or TRBV6-3, the J gene TRBJ2-7; D is possibly TRBD1 (6 bases). The germline CDR1 and CDR2 sequences are MNHEY and SVGEGT. The CDR3 is made up of 13 amino acids. The CDR3: CASSGQPSYEQHF. DNA of the CDR3: TGTGCCAGCAGTGGACAGCCTTCCTACGAGCAGCACTTC.

Many counts were recorded for this clonotype. CDR3 coding DNA: TGTGCCAGCAGCTCGACTAGCTTTTCGTCGGATACGCAGTATTTT. It encodes CASSSTSFSSDTQYF. The rearrangement links TRBV11-2 to TRBJ2-3; 7 nucleotides match TRBD2. Germline CDR1 is SGHAT and CDR2 is FQNNGV. CDR3 length: 15 residues. After removal of 4 bases from V and 6 bases from J, the junction contained 10 bases not matched to a gene. The full variable domain, its missing parts supplied by reference TRBV11-2 and TRBJ2-3, is EAGVAQSPRYKIIEKRQSVAFWCNPISGHATLYWYQQILGQGPKLLIQFQNNGVVDDSQLPKDRFSAERLKGVDSTLKIQPAKLEDSAVYLCASSSTSFSSDTQYFGPGTRLTVL.

This clonotype was picked up one time. Sequence at one end of the junction differs from germline and may be a read error. The chain is built from TRBV5-1 and TRBJ1-5; weak D call: TRBD1 (6 bases). The germline V gene encodes CDR1 SGHRS and CDR2 YFSETQ. This CDR3 contains 14 residues. The CDR3 region is CTSSLGQGNQPQHF. CDR3 in DNA: TGCACCAGCAGCTTGGGGCAGGGGAATCAGCCCCAGCATTTT.

This clonotype was counted only a few times. This chain connects TRBV10-1 to TRBJ1-5; the D gene is possibly TRBD1 (5 bases). The V gene's germline CDR1 is WNHNN and CDR2 SYGVQD (reference sequence). This CDR3 has 15 amino acids. Trimming stripped 6 bases from V and 3 bases from J, with 15 bases between. CDR3: CASRPGGRTNQPQHF. For the CDR3, the DNA is TGCGCCAGCAGACCGGGGGGGAGAACCAATCAGCCCCAGCATTTT.

This clonotype was detected a few times. The chain uses TRBV20-1 and TRBJ2-1; weak D call: TRBD1 (5 bases). This CDR3 region has 14 residues. V was pared by 7 bases and J by 8 bases, with 21 bases between. Germline V gene sequence: CDR1 DFQATT, CDR2 SNEGSKA (reference sequence). The CDR3 nucleotides read TGCAGTGGCACGACAGCGTTTTTTGGTTATGAGCAGTTCTTC. The encoded protein is CSGTTAFFGYEQFF.

Only a few counts were recorded for this clonotype. The V gene is TRBV4-1, the J gene TRBJ2-1; perhaps D is TRBD1 or TRBD2 (5 bases each). The germline V gene encodes CDR1 MGHRA and CDR2 YSYEKL. Deletions cut 1 base from V and 3 bases from J, with 19 bases between. CDR3 length: 18 amino acids. In DNA, the CDR3 is TGCGCCAGCAGCCAAGTCTTCAGGGCGGGCCGGATCTACAATGAGCAGTTCTTC. Protein product: CASSQVFRAGRIYNEQFF.

This clonotype has a count of ten or more. The chain couples TRBV28 to TRBJ2-7; maybe TRBD2 (5 bases). The V gene's germline CDR1 is MDHEN and CDR2 SYDVKM. This CDR3 comprises 13 residues. Trimming removed 7 bases at V and 3 bases at J, with 13 bases between. CDR3 nucleotide sequence: TGTGCCAGCACTCCCCTGGGAGTCTACGAGCAGTACTTC. It specifies CASTPLGVYEQYF. Using reference TRBV28 and TRBJ2-7 for the parts outside the CDR3, the full variable domain is DVKVTQSSRYLVKRTGEKVFLECVQDMDHENMFWYRQDPGLGLRLIYFSYDVKMKEKGDIPEGYSVSREKKERFSLILESASTNQTSMYLCASTPLGVYEQYFGPGTRLTVT.

This clonotype was seen repeatedly, ten times or more. The chain joins TRBV11-2 to TRBJ1-1; a possible D gene is TRBD1 (5 bases). The CDR3 is 13 amino acids. The germline V gene encodes CDR1 SGHAT and CDR2 FQNNGV. Trimming stripped 5 bases from V and 5 bases from J, with 12 bases between. In DNA, the CDR3 is TGTGCCAGCAGCCCCTGGGGGACTACTGAAGCTTTCTTT. Its protein is CASSPWGTTEAFF.

This clonotype was recorded a few times. The chain joins TRBV20-1 to TRBJ2-1; the match to TRBD2 covers 11 bases. CDR1 is DFQATT and CDR2 is SNEGSKA in the germline V gene (reference sequence). The CDR3 is 16 residues long. V lost 3 bases and J lost 8; bases outside the gene matches: 12. The chain's CDR3 is CSARLPGLAASHEQFF. The CDR3 DNA is TGCAGTGCTAGGTTGCCGGGACTAGCGGCCTCCCATGAGCAGTTCTTC.

The sample holds many counts of this clonotype. The chain carries TRBV7-2 and TRBJ1-1, with 11 bases matching TRBD1. Trimming removed 6 bases from V and 4 bases from J; junction bases left unmatched: 4. This CDR3 region has 14 residues. Germline V gives CDR1 SGHTA, CDR2 FQGNSA. CDR3 sequence: CASSRDRGVTEAFF. The CDR3, as DNA: TGTGCCAGCAGTCGGGACAGGGGGGTCACTGAAGCTTTCTTT. Full variable domain (outside the CDR3, taken from reference TRBV7-2 and TRBJ1-1): GAGVSQSPSNKVTEKGKDVELRCDPISGHTALYWYRQSLGQGLEFLIYFQGNSAPDKSGLPSDRFSAERTGGSVSTLTIQRTQQEDSAVYLCASSRDRGVTEAFFGQGTRLTVV.